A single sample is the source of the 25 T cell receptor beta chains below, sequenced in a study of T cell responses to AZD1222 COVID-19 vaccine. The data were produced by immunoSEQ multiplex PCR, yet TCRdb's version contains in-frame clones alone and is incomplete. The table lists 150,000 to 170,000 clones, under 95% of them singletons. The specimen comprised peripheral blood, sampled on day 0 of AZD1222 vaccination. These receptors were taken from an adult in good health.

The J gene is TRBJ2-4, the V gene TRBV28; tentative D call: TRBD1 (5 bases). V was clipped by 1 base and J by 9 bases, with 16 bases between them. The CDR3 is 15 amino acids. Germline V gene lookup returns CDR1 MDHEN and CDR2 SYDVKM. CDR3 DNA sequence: TGTGCCAGCAGTTTATCAGGCAGGGCTCAGGGCATTCAGTACTTC. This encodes CASSLSGRAQGIQYF.

CDR3 loop: CASSLAGGEVETQYF. The CDR3 nucleotides are TGTGCCAGCAGTTTGGCGGGAGGTGAGGTTGAGACCCAGTACTTC. The rearrangement uses TRBV28 and TRBJ2-5; 8 bases fit TRBD2. The CDR3 runs to 15 residues. Losses at the gene ends were 3 bases for V and 5 bases for J; bases not matched to a gene: 8. Germline CDR1 reads MDHEN; CDR2 reads SYDVKM.

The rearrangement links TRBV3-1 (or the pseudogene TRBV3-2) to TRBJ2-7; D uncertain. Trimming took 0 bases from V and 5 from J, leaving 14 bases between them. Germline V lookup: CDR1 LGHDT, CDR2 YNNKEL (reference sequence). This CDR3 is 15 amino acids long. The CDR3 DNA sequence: TGTGCCAGCAGCCAAGAAGTGGCACTAATGGACGAGCAGTACTTC. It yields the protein CASSQEVALMDEQYF.

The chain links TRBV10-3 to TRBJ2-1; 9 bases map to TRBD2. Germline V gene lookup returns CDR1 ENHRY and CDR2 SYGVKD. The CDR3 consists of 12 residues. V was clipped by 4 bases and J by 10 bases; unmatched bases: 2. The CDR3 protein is CAISVTSGEQFF. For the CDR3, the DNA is TGTGCCATCAGTGTCACTAGCGGGGAGCAGTTCTTC.

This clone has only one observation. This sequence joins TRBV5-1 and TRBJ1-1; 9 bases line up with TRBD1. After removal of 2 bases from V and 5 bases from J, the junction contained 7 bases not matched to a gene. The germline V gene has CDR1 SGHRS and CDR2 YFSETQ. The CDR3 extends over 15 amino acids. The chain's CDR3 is CASSFLTGGLTEAFF. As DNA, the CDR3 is TGCGCCAGCAGCTTTTTGACAGGGGGACTGACTGAAGCTTTCTTT.

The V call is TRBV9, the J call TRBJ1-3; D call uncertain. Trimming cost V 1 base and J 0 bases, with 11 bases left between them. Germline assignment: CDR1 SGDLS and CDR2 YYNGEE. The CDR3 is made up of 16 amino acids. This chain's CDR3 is CASSVSPGSSGNTIYF. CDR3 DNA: TGTGCCAGCAGCGTATCCCCTGGGAGCTCTGGAAACACCATATATTTT.

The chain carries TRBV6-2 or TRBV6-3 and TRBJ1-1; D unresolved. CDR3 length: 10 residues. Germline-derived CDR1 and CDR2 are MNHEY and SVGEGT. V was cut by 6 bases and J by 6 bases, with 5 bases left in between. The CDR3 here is CASSPPEAFF. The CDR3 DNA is TGTGCCAGCAGCCCCCCTGAAGCTTTCTTT.

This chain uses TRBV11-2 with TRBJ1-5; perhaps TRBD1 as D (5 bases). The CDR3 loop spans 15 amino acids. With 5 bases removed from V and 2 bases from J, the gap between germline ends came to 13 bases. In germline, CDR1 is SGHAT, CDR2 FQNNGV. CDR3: CASSLGGLGNQPQHF. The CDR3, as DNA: TGTGCCAGCAGCCTCGGGGGGTTAGGCAATCAGCCCCAGCATTTT. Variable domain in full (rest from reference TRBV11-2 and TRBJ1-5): EAGVAQSPRYKIIEKRQSVAFWCNPISGHATLYWYQQILGQGPKLLIQFQNNGVVDDSQLPKDRFSAERLKGVDSTLKIQPAKLEDSAVYLCASSLGGLGNQPQHFGDGTRLSIL.

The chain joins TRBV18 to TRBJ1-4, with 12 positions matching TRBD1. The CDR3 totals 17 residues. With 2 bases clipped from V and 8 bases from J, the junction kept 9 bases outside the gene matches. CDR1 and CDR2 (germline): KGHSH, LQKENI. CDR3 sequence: CASSPSGTGGQREKLFF. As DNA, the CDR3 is TGTGCCAGCTCACCATCCGGGACAGGGGGCCAAAGGGAAAAACTGTTTTTT. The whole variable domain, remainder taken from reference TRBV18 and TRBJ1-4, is NAGVMQNPRHLVRRRGQEARLRCSPMKGHSHVYWYRQLPEEGLKFMVYLQKENIIDESGMPKERFSAEFPKEGPSILRIQQVVRGDSAAYFCASSPSGTGGQREKLFFGSGTQLSVL.

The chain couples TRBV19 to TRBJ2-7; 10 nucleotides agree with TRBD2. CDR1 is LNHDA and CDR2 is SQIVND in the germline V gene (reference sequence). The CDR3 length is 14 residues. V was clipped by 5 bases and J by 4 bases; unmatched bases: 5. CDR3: CASSSLAGVYEQYF. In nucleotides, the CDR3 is TGTGCCAGTAGTTCGCTAGCGGGGGTATACGAGCAGTACTTC.

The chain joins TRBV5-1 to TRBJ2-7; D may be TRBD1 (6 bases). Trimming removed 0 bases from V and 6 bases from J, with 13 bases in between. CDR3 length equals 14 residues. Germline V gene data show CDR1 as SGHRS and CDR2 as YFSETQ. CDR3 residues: CASSLDQGFGEQYF. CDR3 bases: TGCGCCAGCAGCTTGGATCAGGGGTTTGGCGAGCAGTACTTC.

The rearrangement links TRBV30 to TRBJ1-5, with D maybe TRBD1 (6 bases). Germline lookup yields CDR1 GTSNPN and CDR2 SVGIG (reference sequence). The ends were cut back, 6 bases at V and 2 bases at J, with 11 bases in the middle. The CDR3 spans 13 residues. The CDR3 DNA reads TGTGCCTGTGCCCCAGGGGGCAATCAGCCCCAGCATTTT. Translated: CACAPGGNQPQHF.

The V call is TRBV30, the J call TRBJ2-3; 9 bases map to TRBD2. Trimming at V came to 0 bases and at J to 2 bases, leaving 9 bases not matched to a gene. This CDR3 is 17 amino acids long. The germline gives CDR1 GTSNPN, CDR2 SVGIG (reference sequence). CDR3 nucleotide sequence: TGTGCCTGGAGTGTTATCGCTAGCGGGATTACCACAGATACGCAGTATTTT. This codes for CAWSVIASGITTDTQYF.

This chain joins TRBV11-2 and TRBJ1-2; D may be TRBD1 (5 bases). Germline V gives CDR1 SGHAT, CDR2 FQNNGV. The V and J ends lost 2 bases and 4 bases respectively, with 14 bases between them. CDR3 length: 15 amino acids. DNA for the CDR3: TGTGCCAGCAGCTTATCTCAGGGAGCGGTCTATGGCTACACCTTC. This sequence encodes CASSLSQGAVYGYTF.

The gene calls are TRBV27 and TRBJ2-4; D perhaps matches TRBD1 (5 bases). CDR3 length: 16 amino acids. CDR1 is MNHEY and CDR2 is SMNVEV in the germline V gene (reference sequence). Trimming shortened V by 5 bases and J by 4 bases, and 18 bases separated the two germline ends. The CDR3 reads CASSPAGQGKKNIQYF. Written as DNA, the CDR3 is TGTGCCAGCAGTCCCGCCGGGCAGGGTAAGAAAAACATTCAGTACTTC.

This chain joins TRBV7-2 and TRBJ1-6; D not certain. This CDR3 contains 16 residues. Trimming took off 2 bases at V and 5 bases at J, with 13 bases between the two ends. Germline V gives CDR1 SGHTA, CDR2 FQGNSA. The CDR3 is CASSLTFSTNNSPLHF. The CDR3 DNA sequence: TGTGCCAGCAGCTTAACTTTCTCAACTAATAATTCACCCCTCCACTTT.

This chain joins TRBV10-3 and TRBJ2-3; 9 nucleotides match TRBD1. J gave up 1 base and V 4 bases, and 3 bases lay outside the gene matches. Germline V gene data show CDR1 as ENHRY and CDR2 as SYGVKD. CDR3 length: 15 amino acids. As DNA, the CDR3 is TGTGCCATCAGTGGGAGGGACAGGGGCACAGATACGCAGTATTTT. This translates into CAISGRDRGTDTQYF.

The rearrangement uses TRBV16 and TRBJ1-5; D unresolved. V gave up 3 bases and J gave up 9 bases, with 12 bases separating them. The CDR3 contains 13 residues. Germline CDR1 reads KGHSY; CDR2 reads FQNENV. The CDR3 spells CASSHPGVPPQHF. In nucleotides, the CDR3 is TGTGCCAGCAGCCATCCCGGAGTTCCGCCCCAGCATTTT.

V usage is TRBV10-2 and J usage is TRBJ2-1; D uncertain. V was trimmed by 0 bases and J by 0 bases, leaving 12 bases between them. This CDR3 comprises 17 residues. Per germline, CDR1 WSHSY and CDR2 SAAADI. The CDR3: CASSESKTASSYNEQFF. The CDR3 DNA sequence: TGCGCCAGCAGTGAGTCGAAAACAGCGAGCTCCTACAATGAGCAGTTCTTC.

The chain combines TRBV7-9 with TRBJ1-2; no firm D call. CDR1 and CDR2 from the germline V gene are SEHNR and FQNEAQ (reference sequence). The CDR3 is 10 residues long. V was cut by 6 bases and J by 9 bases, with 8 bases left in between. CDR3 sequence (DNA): TGTGCCAGCAGGCCAGACCGCTACACCTTC. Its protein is CASRPDRYTF.

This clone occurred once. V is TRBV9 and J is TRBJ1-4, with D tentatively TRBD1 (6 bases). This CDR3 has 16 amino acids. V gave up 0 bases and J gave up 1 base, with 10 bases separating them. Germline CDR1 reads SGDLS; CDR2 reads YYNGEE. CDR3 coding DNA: TGTGCCAGCAGCGTAGGAGGGGGACGAACTAATGAAAAACTGTTTTTT. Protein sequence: CASSVGGGRTNEKLFF.

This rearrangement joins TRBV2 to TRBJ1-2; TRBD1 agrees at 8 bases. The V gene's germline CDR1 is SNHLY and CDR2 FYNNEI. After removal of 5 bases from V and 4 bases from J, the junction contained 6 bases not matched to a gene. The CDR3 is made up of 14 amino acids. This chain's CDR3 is CASSSRDRSYGYTF. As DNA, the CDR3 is TGTGCCAGCAGTTCCCGGGACAGGTCCTATGGCTACACCTTC.

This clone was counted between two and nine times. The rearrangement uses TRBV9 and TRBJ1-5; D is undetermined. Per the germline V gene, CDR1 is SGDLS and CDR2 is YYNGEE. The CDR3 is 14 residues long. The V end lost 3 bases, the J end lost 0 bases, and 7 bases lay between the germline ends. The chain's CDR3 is CASSGGYSNQPQHF. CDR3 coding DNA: TGTGCCAGCAGCGGAGGTTATAGCAATCAGCCCCAGCATTTT.

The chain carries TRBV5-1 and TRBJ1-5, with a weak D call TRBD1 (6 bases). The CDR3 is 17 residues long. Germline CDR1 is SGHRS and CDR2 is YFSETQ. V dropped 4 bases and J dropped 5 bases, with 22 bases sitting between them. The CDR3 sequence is CASSPGQSVGYDQPQHF. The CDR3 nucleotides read TGCGCCAGCAGCCCCGGACAGTCTGTCGGGTACGATCAGCCCCAGCATTTT.

In DNA form, the CDR3 reads TGTGCCAGCAGTTTTGCGGGGGCGCAGAGTGGCTACACCTTC. This translates into CASSFAGAQSGYTF. This rearrangement joins TRBV28 to TRBJ1-2; TRBD1 might be the D (6 bases). The germline V and J ends were trimmed by 3 bases and 7 bases, with 15 bases remaining between them. Germline lookup yields CDR1 MDHEN and CDR2 SYDVKM. The CDR3 extends over 14 amino acids.